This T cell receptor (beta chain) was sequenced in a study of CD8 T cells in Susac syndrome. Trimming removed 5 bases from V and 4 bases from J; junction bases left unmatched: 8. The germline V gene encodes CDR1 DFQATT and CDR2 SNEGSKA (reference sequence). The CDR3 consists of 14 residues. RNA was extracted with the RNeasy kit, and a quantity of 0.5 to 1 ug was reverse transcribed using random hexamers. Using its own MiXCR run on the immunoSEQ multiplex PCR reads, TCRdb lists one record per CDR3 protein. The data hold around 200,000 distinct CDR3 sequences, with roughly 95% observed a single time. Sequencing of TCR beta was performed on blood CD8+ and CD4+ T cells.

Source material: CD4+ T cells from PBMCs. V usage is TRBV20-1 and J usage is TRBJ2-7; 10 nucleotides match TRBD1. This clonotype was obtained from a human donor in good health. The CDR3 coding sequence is TGCAGTGCTTATCCGACAGGGGGCAATTACGAGCAGTACTTC. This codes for CSAYPTGGNYEQYF.